These 23 T cell receptor beta chains share one sample of origin, sequenced in a study of immune cell composition in non-small cell lung cancer. Data came from immunoSEQ multiplex PCR; TCRdb stores just in-frame clones and leaves some out. The sample holds about 3,100 clones; about 82% are singletons and the top ten take roughly 8%. The specimen sequenced was lung tumor tissue. These receptor sequences come from a human donor with non-small cell lung cancer.

The rearrangement uses TRBV10-3 and TRBJ2-3; TRBD2 matches at 10 bases. The germline CDR1 and CDR2 sequences are ENHRY and SYGVKD. There are 19 residues in the CDR3. The V and J ends lost 6 bases and 6 bases, in that order; junction bases with no gene match: 21. CDR3 protein: CAIRDDGTSERGQTDTQYF. The CDR3 nucleotides read TGTGCCATCAGGGATGACGGGACTAGCGAGAGAGGACAGACGGATACGCAGTATTTT.

The J gene is TRBJ2-2, the V gene TRBV5-1; 11 nucleotides align to TRBD1. The CDR3 loop spans 16 amino acids. Germline V CDR1 and CDR2: SGHRS, YFSETQ. V was clipped by 4 bases and J by 5 bases; unmatched bases: 7. The CDR3 here is CASSERDRGLTGELFF. The CDR3 DNA sequence: TGCGCCAGCAGCGAACGGGACAGGGGGTTAACCGGGGAGCTGTTTTTT. Using reference TRBV5-1 and TRBJ2-2 for the parts outside the CDR3, the full variable domain is KAGVTQTPRYLIKTRGQQVTLSCSPISGHRSVSWYQQTPGQGLQFLFEYFSETQRNKGNFPGRFSGRQFSNSRSEMNVSTLELGDSALYLCASSERDRGLTGELFFGEGSRLTVL.

The V call is TRBV27, the J call TRBJ2-7; TRBD1 is a possible D gene (5 bases). The germline V gene encodes CDR1 MNHEY and CDR2 SMNVEV (reference sequence). The CDR3 is 14 residues long. The V gene lost 5 bases and the J gene lost 7 bases, with 18 bases spanning the gap. The CDR3: CASSPTLGAREQYF. In nucleotides, the CDR3 is TGTGCCAGCAGTCCGACGTTAGGGGCGAGGGAGCAGTACTTC.

The chain links TRBV6-5 to TRBJ1-4; the match to TRBD1 covers 10 bases. V shed 2 bases and J 8 bases; nucleotides not matched to a gene: 5. CDR3 length equals 15 residues. Germline V CDR1 and CDR2: MNHEY, SVGAGI. CDR3 loop: CASSYGDRGEEKLFF. DNA of the CDR3: TGTGCCAGCAGTTACGGGGACAGGGGCGAGGAAAAACTGTTTTTT.

The chain employs TRBV2 and TRBJ2-3; D may be TRBD1 (6 bases). This CDR3 is built from 14 residues. Trimming took off 3 bases at V and 4 bases at J, with 11 bases between the two ends. Germline-derived CDR1 and CDR2 are SNHLY and FYNNEI. The CDR3 nucleotides read TGTGCCAGCAGTGAGAACAGGGCAGCAGATACGCAGTATTTT. This gives the protein CASSENRAADTQYF.

The V gene is TRBV7-9, the J gene TRBJ2-3, with 8 positions matching TRBD2. Germline loops: CDR1 SEHNR, CDR2 FQNEAQ (reference sequence). This CDR3 region has 14 residues. The V gene end was trimmed by 5 bases and the J gene end by 4 bases; junction bases not matched to a gene: 5. Here the CDR3 reads CASSPGGVADTQYF. CDR3 coding DNA: TGTGCCAGCAGCCCCGGGGGGGTGGCAGATACGCAGTATTTT.

The genes are TRBV19 and TRBJ1-1; D gene unclear. V was cut by 1 base and J by 5 bases, with 8 bases left in between. The CDR3 sequence is 13 residues long. Germline loops: CDR1 LNHDA, CDR2 SQIVND (reference sequence). In DNA form, the CDR3 reads TGTGCCAGTAGTATAGTCAGCGGGACTGAAGCTTTCTTT. It yields the protein CASSIVSGTEAFF.

The chain recombines TRBV7-2 with TRBJ2-5; 7 nucleotides line up with TRBD1. Germline V gene lookup returns CDR1 SGHTA and CDR2 FQGNSA. This CDR3 comprises 16 residues. V shed 2 bases and J 5 bases; nucleotides not matched to a gene: 11. Written as DNA, the CDR3 is TGTGCCAGCAGCTTATCCGGACAGGCGTCGCCTGAGACCCAGTACTTC. Translating it yields CASSLSGQASPETQYF.

The chain has TRBV30 and TRBJ1-1, with D unresolved. Germline lookup yields CDR1 GTSNPN and CDR2 SVGIG (reference sequence). The CDR3 length is 14 residues. V lost 2 bases, J lost 5 bases, and 15 bases lay in between. In DNA, the CDR3 is TGTGCCTGGAGTCGGGGTAGGGAAGGTACTGAAGCTTTCTTT. This gives the protein CAWSRGREGTEAFF.

This chain links TRBV7-8 with TRBJ2-1; 7 bases agree with TRBD1. The V gene's germline CDR1 is SGHVS and CDR2 FQNEAQ. The CDR3 has 15 amino acids. V dropped 6 bases and J dropped 6; count of bases not matched to a gene: 11. In nucleotides, the CDR3 is TGTGCCAGCAGTTCTACGGGACAGAGAGGCAATGAGCAGTTCTTC. Protein: CASSSTGQRGNEQFF.

J is TRBJ2-3 and V is TRBV9; D possibly corresponds to TRBD2 (6 bases). This CDR3 contains 14 residues. Germline lookup yields CDR1 SGDLS and CDR2 YYNGEE. Deletions cut 0 bases from V and 7 bases from J, with 12 bases between. The CDR3 region is CASSVGGSGNTQYF. The CDR3 DNA follows: TGTGCCAGCAGCGTAGGTGGTAGCGGAAATACGCAGTATTTT. Full variable domain (missing parts from reference TRBV9 and TRBJ2-3): DSGVTQTPKHLITATGQRVTLRCSPRSGDLSVYWYQQSLDQGLQFLIQYYNGEERAKGNILERFSAQQFPDLHSELNLSSLELGDSALYFCASSVGGSGNTQYFGPGTRLTVL.

This clone occurred a few times. J is TRBJ1-2 and V is TRBV9; the match to TRBD1 covers 8 bases. Trimming took 4 bases from V and 6 from J; bases not matched to a gene: 17. In germline, CDR1 is SGDLS, CDR2 YYNGEE. The CDR3 runs to 17 residues. The CDR3: CASSPKRVGGQADGYTF. In DNA, the CDR3 is TGTGCCAGCAGCCCCAAACGCGTTGGGGGACAGGCAGATGGCTACACCTTC.

The chain carries TRBV29-1 and TRBJ1-4, with D possibly TRBD1 on 6 matching bases. The V end was cut by 6 bases, the J end by 11 bases, with 13 bases between. The CDR3 is 11 amino acids. Germline CDR1 SQVTM, CDR2 ANQGSEA. This chain's CDR3 is CSVAYRDKLFF. CDR3 DNA sequence: TGCAGCGTAGCCTACAGGGATAAACTGTTTTTT. Combining the CDR3 with reference TRBV29-1 and TRBJ1-4 gives the whole variable domain SAVISQKPSRDICQRGTSLTIQCQVDSQVTMMFWYRQQPGQSLTLIATANQGSEATYESGFVIDKFPISRPNLTFSTLTVSNMSPEDSSIYLCSVAYRDKLFFGSGTQLSVL.

The gene calls are TRBV5-1 and TRBJ2-1; possible D gene TRBD1, 8 bases. The CDR3 contains 12 residues. V was trimmed by 3 bases and J by 15 bases, leaving 16 bases between them. Per the germline V gene, CDR1 is SGHRS and CDR2 is YFSETQ. The CDR3 here is CASSSTGGGLFF. CDR3 coding DNA: TGCGCCAGCAGCTCAACAGGGGGGGGACTGTTCTTC.

This clone was seen more than once but under ten times. The chain joins TRBV11-2 to TRBJ2-7; a weak D match, TRBD2 (6 bases). CDR1 and CDR2 from the germline V gene are SGHAT and FQNNGV. CDR3 length: 16 residues. Trimming removed 0 bases from V and 3 bases from J, with 15 bases in between. This CDR3 is CASSLDLGGALYEQYF. CDR3 sequence (DNA): TGTGCCAGCAGCTTAGATCTAGGAGGGGCCCTCTACGAGCAGTACTTC.

The chain joins TRBV7-2 to TRBJ2-1; TRBD1 matches at 8 bases. The CDR3 sequence is 15 residues long. After removal of 3 bases from V and 6 bases from J, the junction contained 7 bases not matched to a gene. The germline gives CDR1 SGHTA, CDR2 FQGNSA. The CDR3 reads CASSLRPTGGNEQFF. As DNA, the CDR3 is TGTGCCAGCAGCTTGCGGCCTACAGGGGGCAATGAGCAGTTCTTC.

The V call is TRBV30, the J call TRBJ2-2; the match to TRBD2 covers 10 bases. Germline V gene lookup returns CDR1 GTSNPN and CDR2 SVGIG (reference sequence). With 4 bases clipped from V and 0 bases from J, the junction kept 5 bases outside the gene matches. This CDR3 is 16 amino acids long. The CDR3: CAWIPGLASNTGELFF. The CDR3 DNA follows: TGTGCCTGGATCCCGGGACTAGCGTCGAACACCGGGGAGCTGTTTTTT.

The chain combines TRBV19 with TRBJ2-3; a possible D gene is TRBD2 (5 bases). CDR1 is LNHDA, CDR2 SQIVND, per germline (reference sequence). The CDR3 length is 13 residues. V lost 7 bases to trimming and J lost 3 bases, with 11 bases between them. The CDR3 DNA is TGTGCCAGTAACGGGGTTACGACAGATACGCAGTATTTT. Amino acids: CASNGVTTDTQYF. Drawing the rest from reference TRBV19 and TRBJ2-3, the complete variable domain is DGGITQSPKYLFRKEGQNVTLSCEQNLNHDAMYWYRQDPGQGLRLIYYSQIVNDFQKGDIAEGYSVSREKKESFPLTVTSAQKNPTAFYLCASNGVTTDTQYFGPGTRLTVL.

This rearrangement joins TRBV19 to TRBJ2-7; no clear D gene. The V end was cut by 6 bases, the J end by 4 bases, with 13 bases between. CDR1 is LNHDA and CDR2 is SQIVND in the germline V gene (reference sequence). This CDR3 is built from 13 residues. In DNA, the CDR3 is TGTGCCAGTAGCGAACGGCAGGCGTACGAGCAGTACTTC. Protein product: CASSERQAYEQYF.

This clone was found a few times. V is TRBV5-6 and J is TRBJ1-5, with D unresolved. This CDR3 region has 16 residues. Trimming removed 5 bases from V and 4 bases from J, with 19 bases in between. The V gene's germline CDR1 is SGHDT and CDR2 YYEEEE. This CDR3 reads CASSYRDSILNQPQHF. The DNA of the CDR3 is TGTGCCAGCAGTTACCGGGATTCTATTCTGAATCAGCCCCAGCATTTT.

CDR3 region: CASSLLASAEAFF. DNA for the CDR3: TGTGCCAGCAGCTTACTTGCCAGCGCTGAAGCTTTCTTT. This rearrangement joins TRBV7-9 to TRBJ1-1; D is uncertain. The CDR3 extends over 13 amino acids. Trimming took 2 bases from V and 6 from J, leaving 10 bases between them. Germline-derived CDR1 and CDR2 are SEHNR and FQNEAQ (reference sequence). Complete variable domain (other parts from reference TRBV7-9 and TRBJ1-1): DTGVSQNPRHKITKRGQNVTFRCDPISEHNRLYWYRQTLGQGPEFLTYFQNEAQLEKSRLLSDRFSAERPKGSFSTLEIQRTEQGDSAMYLCASSLLASAEAFFGQGTRLTVV.

This chain joins TRBV19 and TRBJ1-2; D is ambiguous. CDR3 length equals 15 residues. Germline CDR1 is LNHDA and CDR2 is SQIVND (reference sequence). Trimming removed 1 base at V and 4 bases at J, with 13 bases between. Here the CDR3 reads CASSIVLRDSYGYTF. In DNA, the CDR3 is TGTGCCAGTAGTATAGTCCTCCGGGATTCCTATGGCTACACCTTC.

This sequence joins TRBV19 and TRBJ1-6; 7 positions agree with TRBD1. The CDR3 spans 13 residues. Germline V gene data show CDR1 as LNHDA and CDR2 as SQIVND (reference sequence). V trimming: 6 bases; J trimming: 7 bases; junction bases outside the gene matches: 3. The DNA of the CDR3 is TGTGCCAGTAGCGGGACAGCAAATTCACCCCTCCACTTT. This encodes CASSGTANSPLHF.